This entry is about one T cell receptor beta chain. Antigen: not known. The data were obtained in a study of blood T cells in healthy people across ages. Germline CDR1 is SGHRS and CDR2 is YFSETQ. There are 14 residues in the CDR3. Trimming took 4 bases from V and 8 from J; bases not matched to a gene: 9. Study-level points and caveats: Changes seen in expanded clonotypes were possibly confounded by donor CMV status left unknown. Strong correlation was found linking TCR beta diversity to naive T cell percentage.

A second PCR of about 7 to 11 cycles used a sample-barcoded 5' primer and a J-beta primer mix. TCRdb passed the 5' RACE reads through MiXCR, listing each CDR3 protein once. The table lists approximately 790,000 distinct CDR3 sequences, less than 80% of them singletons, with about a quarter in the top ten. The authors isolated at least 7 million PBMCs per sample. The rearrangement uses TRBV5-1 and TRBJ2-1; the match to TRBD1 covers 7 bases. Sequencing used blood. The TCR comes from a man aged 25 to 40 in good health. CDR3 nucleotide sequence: TGCGCCAGCAGCAATCGACAGGGTGGGGATGAGCAGTTCTTC. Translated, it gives CASSNRQGGDEQFF.